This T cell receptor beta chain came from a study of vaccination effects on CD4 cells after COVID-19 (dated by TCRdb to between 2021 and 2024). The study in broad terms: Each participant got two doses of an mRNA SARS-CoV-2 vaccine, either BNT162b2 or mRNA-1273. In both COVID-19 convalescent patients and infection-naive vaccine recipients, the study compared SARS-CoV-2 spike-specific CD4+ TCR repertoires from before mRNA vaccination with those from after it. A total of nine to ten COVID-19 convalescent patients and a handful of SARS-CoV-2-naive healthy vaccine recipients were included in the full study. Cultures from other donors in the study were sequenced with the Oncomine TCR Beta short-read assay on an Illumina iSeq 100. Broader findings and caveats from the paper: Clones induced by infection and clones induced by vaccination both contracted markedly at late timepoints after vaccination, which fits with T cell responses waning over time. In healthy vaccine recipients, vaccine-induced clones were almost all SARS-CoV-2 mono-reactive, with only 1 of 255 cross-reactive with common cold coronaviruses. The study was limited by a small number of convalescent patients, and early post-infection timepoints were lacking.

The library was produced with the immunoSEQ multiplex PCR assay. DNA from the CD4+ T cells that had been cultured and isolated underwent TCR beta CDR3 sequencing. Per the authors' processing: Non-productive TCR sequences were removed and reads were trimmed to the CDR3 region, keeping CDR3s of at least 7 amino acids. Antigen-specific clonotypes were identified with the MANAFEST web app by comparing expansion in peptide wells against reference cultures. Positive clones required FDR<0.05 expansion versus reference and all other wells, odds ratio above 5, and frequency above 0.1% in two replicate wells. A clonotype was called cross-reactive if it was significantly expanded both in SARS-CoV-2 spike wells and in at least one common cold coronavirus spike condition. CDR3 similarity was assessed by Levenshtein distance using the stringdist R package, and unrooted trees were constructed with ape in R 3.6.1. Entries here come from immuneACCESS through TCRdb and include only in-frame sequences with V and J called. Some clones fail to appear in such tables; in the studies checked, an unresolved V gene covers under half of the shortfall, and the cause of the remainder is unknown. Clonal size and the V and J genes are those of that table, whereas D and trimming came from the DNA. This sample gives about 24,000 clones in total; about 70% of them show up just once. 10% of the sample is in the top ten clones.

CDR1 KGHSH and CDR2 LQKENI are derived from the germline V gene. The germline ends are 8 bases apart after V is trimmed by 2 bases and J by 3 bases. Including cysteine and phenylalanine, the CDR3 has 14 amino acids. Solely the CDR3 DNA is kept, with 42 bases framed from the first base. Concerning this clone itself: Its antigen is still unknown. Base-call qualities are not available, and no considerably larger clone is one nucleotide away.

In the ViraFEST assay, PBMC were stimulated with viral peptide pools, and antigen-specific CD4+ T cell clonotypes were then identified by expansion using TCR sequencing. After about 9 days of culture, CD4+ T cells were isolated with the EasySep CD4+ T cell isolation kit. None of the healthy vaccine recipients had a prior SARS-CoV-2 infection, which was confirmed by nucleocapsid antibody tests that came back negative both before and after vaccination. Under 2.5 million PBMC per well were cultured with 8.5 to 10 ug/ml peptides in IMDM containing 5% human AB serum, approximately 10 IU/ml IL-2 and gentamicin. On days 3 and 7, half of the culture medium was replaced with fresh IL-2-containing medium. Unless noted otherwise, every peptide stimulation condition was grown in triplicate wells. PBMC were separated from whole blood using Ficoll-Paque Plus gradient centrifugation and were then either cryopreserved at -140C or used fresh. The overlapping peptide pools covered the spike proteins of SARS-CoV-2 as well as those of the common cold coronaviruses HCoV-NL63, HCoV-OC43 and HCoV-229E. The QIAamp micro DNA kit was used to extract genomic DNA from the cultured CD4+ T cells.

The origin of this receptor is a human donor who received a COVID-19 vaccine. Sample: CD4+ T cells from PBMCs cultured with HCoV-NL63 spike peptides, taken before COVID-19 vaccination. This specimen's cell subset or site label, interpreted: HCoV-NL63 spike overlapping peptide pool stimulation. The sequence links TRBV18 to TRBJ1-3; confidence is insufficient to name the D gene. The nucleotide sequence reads TGTGCCAGCTCACCATCGGAGGGTGGAAACACCATATATTTT. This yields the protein CASSPSEGGNTIYF.